These 14 T cell receptor beta chains came from one sample sequenced in a study of T cells expressing NK-cell markers. Each CDR3 protein gets one entry in TCRdb, which reprocessed the 5' RACE reads and gives no DNA. The sample table includes fewer than 200,000 distinct CDR3 sequences. Sequenced material: blood T cells: a sorted CD56 or NKG2C T cell subset, CD4+ or CD8+ T cells, or bulk PBMC T cells (not recorded which). The receptors here all came from a woman between 18 and 75 years old in good health.

The chain recombines TRBV20-1 with TRBJ2-5; TCRdb picks TRBD1, but there is no DNA to check that call. Germline V gene data show CDR1 as DFQATT and CDR2 as SNEGSKA (reference sequence). CDR3 length: 15 amino acids. CDR3 region: CSAREQGTIKETQYF.

J is TRBJ1-5 and V is TRBV9; TCRdb's D call, TRBD1, is unchecked because there is no DNA. From germline, CDR1 is SGDLS and CDR2 YYNGEE. There are 16 residues in the CDR3. The CDR3 region is CASSQGQGLSNQPQHF.

The chain links TRBV5-1 to TRBJ2-1; the TCRdb D gene call, TRBD2, has no DNA to confirm it. This CDR3 is built from 16 residues. From germline, CDR1 is SGHRS and CDR2 YFSETQ. The chain's CDR3 is CASSVKAGRSYNEQFF.

This sequence joins TRBV30 and TRBJ2-2. Germline loops: CDR1 GTSNPN, CDR2 SVGIG (reference sequence). There are 14 residues in the CDR3. The CDR3 loop reads CAWIRSLNTGELFF.

V and J are TRBV11-2 and TRBJ2-5; lacking DNA, the TRBD1 call made by TCRdb goes unchecked. This CDR3 has 14 amino acids. Per the germline V gene, CDR1 is SGHAT and CDR2 is FQNNGV. CDR3 sequence: CASNHRGPGETQYF.

V gene TRBV5-1 combines with J gene TRBJ1-1; TCRdb designates TRBD1, a call that cannot be tested without DNA. Germline V lookup: CDR1 SGHRS, CDR2 YFSETQ. The CDR3 spans 18 residues. This CDR3 reads CASSSQARDSFSLTEAFF. Using reference TRBV5-1 and TRBJ1-1 for the parts outside the CDR3, the full variable domain is KAGVTQTPRYLIKTRGQQVTLSCSPISGHRSVSWYQQTPGQGLQFLFEYFSETQRNKGNFPGRFSGRQFSNSRSEMNVSTLELGDSALYLCASSSQARDSFSLTEAFFGQGTRLTVV.

This chain uses TRBV5-6 with TRBJ1-2. Germline V CDR1 and CDR2: SGHDT, YYEEEE. The CDR3 is 13 residues long. CDR3: CATRIGWNYGYTF.

The chain links TRBV9 to TRBJ2-2; TCRdb indicates TRBD2, and absent DNA this call remains unverified. This CDR3 is 16 amino acids long. Germline V lookup: CDR1 SGDLS, CDR2 YYNGEE. CDR3 sequence: CASSPQLAGGSGELFF.

This chain connects TRBV5-1 to TRBJ1-5; no DNA is available, so the TRBD1 call from TCRdb remains unchecked. CDR3 length: 16 residues. In germline, CDR1 is SGHRS, CDR2 YFSETQ. CDR3 residues: CASSLGSPQSNQPQHF.

The J gene is TRBJ2-1, the V gene TRBV10-3; there is no DNA to check the TCRdb D call of TRBD1. CDR1 and CDR2 from the germline V gene are ENHRY and SYGVKD. The CDR3 runs to 12 residues. The CDR3 region is CAISGPGNEQFF.

The chain couples TRBV5-1 to TRBJ2-3; the D call of TRBD1 rests on TCRdb alone, since no DNA is present to check it. CDR3 length: 13 amino acids. Germline assignment: CDR1 SGHRS and CDR2 YFSETQ. This chain's CDR3 is CASSNGQVDTQYF.

This sequence joins TRBV7-9 and TRBJ1-5; TCRdb outputs TRBD1, but without DNA this stays unchecked. The CDR3 runs 13 residues. CDR1 SEHNR and CDR2 FQNEAQ come from the germline V gene (reference sequence). CDR3 sequence reads: CASSLLQDQPQHF.

This chain connects TRBV6-1 to TRBJ1-2; TCRdb calls TRBD1, which cannot be checked without DNA. This CDR3 contains 15 residues. The V gene's germline CDR1 is MNHNS and CDR2 SASEGT. The CDR3 reads CASSEAKLRGYGYTF.

V is TRBV7-9 and J is TRBJ2-3; TCRdb's assignment of TRBD1 cannot be checked, as there is no DNA. The CDR3 is made up of 14 amino acids. Looked up from germline, CDR1 is SEHNR and CDR2 is FQNEAQ (reference sequence). CDR3: CASSLTGAQDTQYF.